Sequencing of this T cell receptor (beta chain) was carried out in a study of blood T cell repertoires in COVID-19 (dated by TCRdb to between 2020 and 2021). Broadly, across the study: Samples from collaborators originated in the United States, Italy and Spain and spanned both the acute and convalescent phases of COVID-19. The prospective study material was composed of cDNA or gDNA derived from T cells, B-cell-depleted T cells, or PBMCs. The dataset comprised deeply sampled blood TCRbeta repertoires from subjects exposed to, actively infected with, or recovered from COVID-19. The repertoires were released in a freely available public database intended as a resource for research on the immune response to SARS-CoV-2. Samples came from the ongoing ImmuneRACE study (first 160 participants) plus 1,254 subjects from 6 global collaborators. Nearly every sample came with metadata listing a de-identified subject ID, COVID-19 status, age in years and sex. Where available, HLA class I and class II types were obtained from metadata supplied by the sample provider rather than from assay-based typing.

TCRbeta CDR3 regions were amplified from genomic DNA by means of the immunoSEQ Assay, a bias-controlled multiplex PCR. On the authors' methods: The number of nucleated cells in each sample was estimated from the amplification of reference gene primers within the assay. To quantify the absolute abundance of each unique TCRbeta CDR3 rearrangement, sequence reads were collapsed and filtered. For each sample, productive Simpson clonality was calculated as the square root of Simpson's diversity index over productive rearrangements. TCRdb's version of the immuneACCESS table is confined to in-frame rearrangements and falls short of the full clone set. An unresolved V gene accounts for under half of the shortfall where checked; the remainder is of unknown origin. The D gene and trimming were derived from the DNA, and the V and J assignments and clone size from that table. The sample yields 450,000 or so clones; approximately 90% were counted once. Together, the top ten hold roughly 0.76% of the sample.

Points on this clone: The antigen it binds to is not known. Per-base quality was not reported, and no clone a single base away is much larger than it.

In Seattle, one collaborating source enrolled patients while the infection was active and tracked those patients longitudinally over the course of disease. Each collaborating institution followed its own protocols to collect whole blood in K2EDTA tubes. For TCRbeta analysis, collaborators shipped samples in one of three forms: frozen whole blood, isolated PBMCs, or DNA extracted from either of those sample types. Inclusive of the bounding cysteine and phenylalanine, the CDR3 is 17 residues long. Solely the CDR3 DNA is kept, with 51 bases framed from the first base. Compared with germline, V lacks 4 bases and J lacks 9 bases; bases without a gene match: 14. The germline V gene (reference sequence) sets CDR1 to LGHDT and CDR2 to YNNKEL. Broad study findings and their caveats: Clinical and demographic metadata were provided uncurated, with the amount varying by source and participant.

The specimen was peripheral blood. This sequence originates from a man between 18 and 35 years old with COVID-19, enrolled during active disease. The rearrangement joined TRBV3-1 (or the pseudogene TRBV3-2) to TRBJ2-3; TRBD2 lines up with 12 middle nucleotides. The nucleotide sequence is TGTGCCAGCAGCCGCCTCGGCGGTCTAGCGGGGGGGGGCACGCAGTATTTT. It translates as CASSRLGGLAGGGTQYF.